What follows describes a single T cell receptor beta chain. Per the original data handling: The authors estimated nucleated cell counts from reference gene primer amplification. Profiled with immunoSEQ multiplex PCR; TCRdb holds only in-frame clones, not every one. V and J calls and clone size are as listed in that table; D and trimming were resolved from the DNA. The sample lists about 290,000 clones, nearly 90% occurring once. The data are from a study of blood T cell repertoires in COVID-19. Overall study context: Samples taken during acute and convalescent COVID-19 were collected in the United States, Italy and Spain. From T cells, B-cell-depleted T cells, or PBMCs came the material, which was cDNA or gDNA.

Germline CDR1 reads MNHEY; CDR2 reads SMNVEV (reference sequence). Losses at the gene ends were 0 bases for V and 3 bases for J; bases not matched to a gene: 3. The CDR3 has 16 residues. Seattle researchers signed up patients amid active infection and tracked them longitudinally. What was sequenced was peripheral blood. The sequence derives from a woman aged 25 to 39 with COVID-19, enrolled during active disease. This sequence joins TRBV27 and TRBJ2-2, with TRBD2 matching over 8 bases. Here the CDR3 DNA reads TGTGCCAGCAGTTTATCCGCGGGGGGAGACACCGGGGAGCTGTTTTTT. Translating it yields CASSLSAGGDTGELFF.